These 5 T cell receptor beta chains originate from one sample sequenced in a study of T cell responses to AZD1222 COVID-19 vaccine. TCRdb keeps only in-frame clones here, not all; method: immunoSEQ multiplex PCR. Among about 150,000 clones listed, approximately 91% were seen once. The sample here was peripheral blood, taken after recovery from COVID-19. The receptors were gathered from an adult who had recovered from COVID-19.

This chain joins TRBV5-1 and TRBJ1-1; D is undetermined. The CDR3 is made up of 14 amino acids. The germline CDR1 and CDR2 sequences are SGHRS and YFSETQ. Trimming shortened V by 1 base and J by 3 bases, and 10 bases separated the two germline ends. CDR3 amino acids: CASSLISLDTEAFF. CDR3 DNA sequence: TGCGCCAGCAGCTTGATCAGCCTAGACACTGAAGCTTTCTTT. Looking up the rest from reference TRBV5-1 and TRBJ1-1 gives the full variable domain: KAGVTQTPRYLIKTRGQQVTLSCSPISGHRSVSWYQQTPGQGLQFLFEYFSETQRNKGNFPGRFSGRQFSNSRSEMNVSTLELGDSALYLCASSLISLDTEAFFGQGTRLTVV.

J is TRBJ2-1 and V is TRBV7-6, with D perhaps TRBD1 (6 bases). CDR1 SGHVS and CDR2 FNYEAQ come from the germline V gene. This CDR3 has 15 residues. V shed 2 bases and J shed 6 bases, with 14 bases lying between them. CDR3 bases: TGTGCCAGCAGCTTAAGTGGGGGCTTCGGCAATGAGCAGTTCTTC. It specifies CASSLSGGFGNEQFF.

This clone has more than one count but fewer than ten. One end of the junction fails to match germline, which may point to a read error. The rearrangement uses TRBV19 and TRBJ1-2, with D possibly TRBD1 on 5 matching bases. This CDR3 region has 15 residues. Germline lookup yields CDR1 LNHDA and CDR2 SQIVND (reference sequence). CDR3 residues: CASSEMAGTNSGYTF. DNA for the CDR3: TGTGCCAGTAGCGAAATGGCAGGGACGAACTCTGGCTACACCTTC. The full variable domain, in which reference TRBV19 and TRBJ1-2 provide the parts outside the CDR3, is DGGITQSPKYLFRKEGQNVTLSCEQNLNHDAMYWYRQDPGQGLRLIYYSQIVNDFQKGDIAEGYSVSREKKESFPLTVTSAQKNPTAFYLCASSEMAGTNSGYTFGSGTRLTVV.

This sequence joins TRBV28 and TRBJ2-5, with D unresolved. Germline V gene lookup returns CDR1 MDHEN and CDR2 SYDVKM. Between the trimmed V and J ends, which lost 2 bases and 4 bases, there was a span of 14 bases. This CDR3 spans 15 amino acids. CDR3 region: CASSLPSSSGETQYF. In DNA, the CDR3 is TGTGCCAGCAGTTTACCCAGCAGTTCGGGAGAGACCCAGTACTTC. The variable domain in full, with the rest retrieved from reference TRBV28 and TRBJ2-5, is DVKVTQSSRYLVKRTGEKVFLECVQDMDHENMFWYRQDPGLGLRLIYFSYDVKMKEKGDIPEGYSVSREKKERFSLILESASTNQTSMYLCASSLPSSSGETQYFGPGTRLLVL.

This chain links TRBV5-1 with TRBJ2-2, with unresolved D. The CDR3 contains 14 residues. V lost 4 bases, J lost 6 bases, and 13 bases lay in between. The germline CDR1 and CDR2 sequences are SGHRS and YFSETQ. CDR3 in DNA: TGCGCCAGCAGCCTGGATGGATACCCCGGGGAGCTGTTTTTT. Translating gives CASSLDGYPGELFF. The full variable domain, in which reference TRBV5-1 and TRBJ2-2 provide the parts outside the CDR3, is KAGVTQTPRYLIKTRGQQVTLSCSPISGHRSVSWYQQTPGQGLQFLFEYFSETQRNKGNFPGRFSGRQFSNSRSEMNVSTLELGDSALYLCASSLDGYPGELFFGEGSRLTVL.